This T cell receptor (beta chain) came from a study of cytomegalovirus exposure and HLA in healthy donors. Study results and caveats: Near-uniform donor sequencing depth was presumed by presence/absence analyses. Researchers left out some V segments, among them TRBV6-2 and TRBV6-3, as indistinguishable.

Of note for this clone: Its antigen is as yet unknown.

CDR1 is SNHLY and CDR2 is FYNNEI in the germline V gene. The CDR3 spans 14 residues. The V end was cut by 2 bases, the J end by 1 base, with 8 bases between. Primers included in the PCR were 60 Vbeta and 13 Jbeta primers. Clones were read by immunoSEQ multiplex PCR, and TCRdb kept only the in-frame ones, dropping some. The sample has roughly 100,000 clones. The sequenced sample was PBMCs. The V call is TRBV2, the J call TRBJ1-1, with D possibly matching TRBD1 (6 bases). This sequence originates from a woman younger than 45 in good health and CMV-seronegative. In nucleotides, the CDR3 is TGTGCCAGCAGTGAATGGGACAAGAACACTGAAGCTTTCTTT. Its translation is CASSEWDKNTEAFF.